This T cell receptor beta chain was recorded in a study of beta chain features in type 1 diabetes. Whole-study results and caveats: All four CD4+ subsets of Type 1 diabetes patients contained TCRB CDR3s that were moderately but significantly shorter.

With respect to this clone: Antigen specificity is unknown.

Trimming removed 0 bases from V and 2 bases from J, with 14 bases in between. The CDR3 is 15 amino acids. Germline lookup yields CDR1 GTSNPN and CDR2 SVGIG (reference sequence). A single heparinised blood sample, averaging approximately 110 mL, was obtained per donor. Every isolated RNA sample was fully reverse transcribed, so sequencing captured expressed TCRB transcripts. Only in-frame clones appear in the TCRdb table, and some are missing; sequencing was by immunoSEQ multiplex PCR. The table shows some 350,000 clones, with 13% occurring only once. V and J are TRBV30 and TRBJ2-7; D perhaps matches TRBD1 (5 bases). The sample consisted of naive CD4+ T cells from blood. The source of this sequence is a woman between 18 and 30 years old with type 1 diabetes. CDR3 residues: CAWSVLRQQTYEQYF. CDR3 coding DNA: TGTGCCTGGAGTGTATTGCGACAGCAAACCTACGAGCAGTACTTC.